These 17 T cell receptor beta chains originate from one sample sequenced in a study of blood T cell repertoires in COVID-19. Repertoires were generated with immunoSEQ multiplex PCR, while TCRdb's copy carries only in-frame clones and drops some. Among under 450,000 clones, more than 75% were seen once, and the ten largest hold approximately 3.1%. Sample: PBMCs or T cells enriched from blood (not recorded which). These receptors were taken from a woman in her 30s who had recovered from COVID-19.

This clone was recorded once. Other DNA sequences within the sample encode an identical CDR3. The V and J genes are TRBV5-1 and TRBJ2-7, with 8 nucleotides matching TRBD2. CDR3 length equals 14 residues. V shed 1 base, J shed 0 bases, and the junction held 0 bases outside the gene matches. Germline V gives CDR1 SGHRS, CDR2 YFSETQ. As DNA, the CDR3 is TGCGCCAGCAGCTTGACTAGCGGCTCCTACGAGCAGTACTTC. It encodes CASSLTSGSYEQYF.

The rearrangement links TRBV30 to TRBJ1-4; 7 bases line up with TRBD1. The CDR3 totals 14 residues. Losses at the gene ends were 3 bases for V and 8 bases for J; bases not matched to a gene: 9. Germline V gene lookup returns CDR1 GTSNPN and CDR2 SVGIG (reference sequence). CDR3 region: CAWRKQGLDEKLFF. CDR3 nucleotide sequence: TGTGCCTGGAGGAAACAGGGGTTGGACGAAAAACTGTTTTTT.

The V gene is TRBV3-1 (or the pseudogene TRBV3-2), the J gene TRBJ1-6, with TRBD1 matching over 10 bases. The CDR3 consists of 15 residues. Germline CDR1 is LGHDT and CDR2 is YNNKEL (reference sequence). J lost 8 bases, V lost 4 bases, and 5 bases had no gene match. The CDR3 loop reads CASSRAGQGYSPLHF. CDR3 coding DNA: TGTGCCAGCAGCCGGGCGGGACAGGGGTATTCACCCCTCCACTTT.

V gene TRBV5-1 combines with J gene TRBJ1-3; D unresolved. V was trimmed by 3 bases and J by 0 bases, leaving 7 bases between them. Per the germline V gene, CDR1 is SGHRS and CDR2 is YFSETQ. The CDR3 runs 14 residues. The CDR3 here is CASSSDYSGNTIYF. In DNA, the CDR3 is TGCGCCAGCAGCTCGGACTACTCTGGAAACACCATATATTTT.

The CDR3 DNA reads TGTGCCAGCAGCCCCCTCGGGGGGCGGGCCGGGGAGCTGTTTTTT. It is translated as CASSPLGGRAGELFF. The chain couples TRBV5-8 to TRBJ2-2; tentatively, D is TRBD2 (7 bases). The ends were cut back, 4 bases at V and 6 bases at J, with 16 bases in the middle. Germline CDR1 SGHTS, CDR2 YDEGEE. This CDR3 is built from 15 residues.

The chain employs TRBV20-1 and TRBJ1-2; 9 bases align to TRBD1. CDR1 DFQATT and CDR2 SNEGSKA come from the germline V gene (reference sequence). Trimming cost V 3 bases and J 3 bases; bases outside gene matches: 8. CDR3 length equals 15 residues. The CDR3 loop reads CSASPGQGLDYGYTF. DNA of the CDR3: TGCAGTGCTAGTCCGGGACAGGGTTTGGACTATGGCTACACCTTC.

This chain links TRBV28 with TRBJ2-1; no clear D gene. The length of the CDR3 is 13 residues. Germline lookup yields CDR1 MDHEN and CDR2 SYDVKM. V gave up 3 bases and J gave up 3 bases, with 6 bases separating them. As DNA, the CDR3 is TGTGCCAGCAGTTTCCCAGACTACAATGAGCAGTTCTTC. Protein: CASSFPDYNEQFF. Full variable domain (remainder filled in from reference TRBV28 and TRBJ2-1): DVKVTQSSRYLVKRTGEKVFLECVQDMDHENMFWYRQDPGLGLRLIYFSYDVKMKEKGDIPEGYSVSREKKERFSLILESASTNQTSMYLCASSFPDYNEQFFGPGTRLTVL.

The chain joins TRBV13 to TRBJ2-2, with D possibly being TRBD1 (6 bases). V was shortened by 3 bases and J by 4 bases, with 12 bases between the two germline ends. The germline V gene has CDR1 PRHDT and CDR2 FYEKMQ (reference sequence). The CDR3 sequence is 15 residues long. CDR3 sequence reads: CASSFNRDGTGELFF. DNA for the CDR3: TGTGCCAGCAGCTTCAACAGGGACGGCACCGGGGAGCTGTTTTTT.

This chain uses TRBV4-1 with TRBJ1-5, with 7 bases identical to TRBD1. V trimming: 1 base; J trimming: 4 bases; junction bases outside the gene matches: 4. The V gene's germline CDR1 is MGHRA and CDR2 YSYEKL. The CDR3 contains 15 residues. CDR3 protein: CASSQGGTENQPQHF. The CDR3 region has the DNA TGCGCCAGCAGCCAAGGAGGGACAGAGAATCAGCCCCAGCATTTT.

V usage is TRBV7-9 and J usage is TRBJ2-3; D gene unclear. Per germline, CDR1 SEHNR and CDR2 FQNEAQ (reference sequence). Trimming removed 4 bases at V and 1 base at J, with 15 bases between. CDR3 length equals 16 residues. The CDR3 DNA reads as TGTGCCAGCAGCTCGCCTAGGCTTCGAGGCACAGATACGCAGTATTTT. It codes for CASSSPRLRGTDTQYF.

The V and J genes are TRBV12-3 or TRBV12-4 and TRBJ1-1; D gene unclear. The V and J ends lost 3 bases and 6 bases respectively, with 8 bases between them. The CDR3 length is 12 residues. The DNA of the CDR3 is TGTGCCAGCAGTTTCGGTGGGCCTGAAGCTTTCTTT. Translation: CASSFGGPEAFF.

This rearrangement joins TRBV2 to TRBJ2-7, with 12 bases identical to TRBD2. Trimming at V came to 1 base and at J to 7 bases, leaving 5 bases not matched to a gene. The CDR3 extends over 15 amino acids. Germline V lookup: CDR1 SNHLY, CDR2 FYNNEI. DNA of the CDR3: TGTGCCAGCAGTGAAGGACTAGCGGGAGTTGCAGAGCAGTACTTC. Its protein product is CASSEGLAGVAEQYF.

This clone was counted a single time. The rearrangement joins TRBV3-1 (or the pseudogene TRBV3-2) to TRBJ1-5; 7 positions agree with TRBD1. After removal of 1 base from V and 3 bases from J, the junction contained 3 bases not matched to a gene. This CDR3 comprises 15 residues. The germline CDR1 and CDR2 sequences are LGHDT and YNNKEL (reference sequence). CDR3 residues: CASSQGTGYNQPQHF. CDR3 DNA: TGTGCCAGCAGCCAAGGGACAGGTTACAATCAGCCCCAGCATTTT.

The J gene is TRBJ2-7, the V gene TRBV27, with a weak D call TRBD2 (6 bases). CDR1 and CDR2 (germline): MNHEY, SMNVEV (reference sequence). V was cut by 2 bases and J by 4 bases, with 18 bases left in between. The CDR3 consists of 16 residues. This CDR3 reads CASSLSWSLASYEQYF. CDR3 in DNA: TGTGCCAGCAGTTTAAGTTGGAGCCTAGCGAGTTACGAGCAGTACTTC.

V gene TRBV2 combines with J gene TRBJ1-2; no firm D call. This CDR3 has 13 residues. V lost 3 bases and J 0 bases, leaving 5 bases between the germline ends. Germline CDR1 and CDR2: SNHLY and FYNNEI. The CDR3 DNA follows: TGTGCCAGCAGTGAGACTACTAACTATGGCTACACCTTC. It is translated as CASSETTNYGYTF.

The chain recombines TRBV28 with TRBJ2-7, with D possibly being TRBD1 (6 bases). The V gene's germline CDR1 is MDHEN and CDR2 SYDVKM. The CDR3 runs to 15 residues. V gave up 4 bases and J gave up 4 bases, with 17 bases separating them. CDR3 sequence: CASSSPVRGSYEQYF. The CDR3 bases are TGTGCCAGCAGTTCACCCGTCAGGGGCAGTTACGAGCAGTACTTC.

The V gene is TRBV2, the J gene TRBJ2-5, with TRBD1 as a possible D gene (6 bases). Trimming took off 4 bases at V and 4 bases at J, with 13 bases between the two ends. Germline V gene data show CDR1 as SNHLY and CDR2 as FYNNEI. The CDR3 extends over 14 amino acids. The CDR3 protein is CASSVSGALETQYF. The DNA for the CDR3 is TGTGCCAGCAGTGTGTCAGGGGCGCTAGAGACCCAGTACTTC.